The 2 T cell receptor beta chains listed next were all sequenced from one sample in a study of T cell repertoires in ileal Crohn's disease. Clones were read by immunoSEQ multiplex PCR, and TCRdb kept only the in-frame ones, dropping some. The repertoire consists of 55,000 to 65,000 clones, with roughly nine tenths occurring once and the leading ten covering around 2%. Time point indicated: neoterminal ileum biopsy at postoperative endoscopy, about 6 months after surgery. The sample comprised ileal tissue. All receptors derive from an adult with Crohn's disease.

CDR3 DNA sequence: TGTGCCAGCAGCTCCGGACGGACAAACACTGAAGCTTTCTTT. Translating it yields CASSSGRTNTEAFF. The chain combines TRBV7-9 with TRBJ1-1; tentatively, D is TRBD1 (5 bases). Between the trimmed V and J ends, which lost 4 bases and 2 bases, there was a span of 11 bases. The CDR3 runs 14 residues. Germline CDR1 and CDR2: SEHNR and FQNEAQ (reference sequence).

This clone appeared a single time. V usage is TRBV4-3 and J usage is TRBJ1-4; D gene uncertain. V was cut by 0 bases and J by 10 bases, with 18 bases left in between. The CDR3 sequence is 16 residues long. Germline V CDR1 and CDR2: LGHNA, YSLEER. The CDR3 DNA is TGCGCCAGCAGCCAAGATCCGAACTCCCGGGTGGGAAAACTGTTTTTT. Residues: CASSQDPNSRVGKLFF.